The 15 T cell receptor beta chains given below trace back to one sample, sequenced in a study of T cells after yellow fever vaccination. TCRdb re-called the 5' RACE reads with MiXCR, one entry per CDR3 protein. The table records more than 350,000 distinct CDR3 sequences, 11% of them present only once. The sequenced sample was PBMCs, obtained on the day of the first yellow fever vaccination. These receptors came from a man aged 18 to 29 who received the YFV17D yellow fever vaccine.

This clonotype was recorded a few times. The V and J genes are TRBV28 and TRBJ1-1; perhaps TRBD1 as D (5 bases). Trimming removed 6 bases at V and 5 bases at J, with 22 bases between. The CDR3 is made up of 16 amino acids. Per the germline V gene, CDR1 is MDHEN and CDR2 is SYDVKM. CDR3 bases: TGTGCCAGCAGCAAGTCTGGGGGGGACCGCCGGACTGAAGCTTTCTTT. This codes for CASSKSGGDRRTEAFF. The full variable domain, in which reference TRBV28 and TRBJ1-1 provide the parts outside the CDR3, is DVKVTQSSRYLVKRTGEKVFLECVQDMDHENMFWYRQDPGLGLRLIYFSYDVKMKEKGDIPEGYSVSREKKERFSLILESASTNQTSMYLCASSKSGGDRRTEAFFGQGTRLTVV.

The chain uses TRBV19 and TRBJ2-1, with 9 bases that match TRBD2. This CDR3 has 15 residues. The trim removed 4 bases at V and 8 bases at J, leaving 9 bases unmatched. Germline V lookup: CDR1 LNHDA, CDR2 SQIVND (reference sequence). CDR3 bases: TGTGCCAGTAGTAGCGGGGGGGCTGTCGGGCATGAGCAGTTCTTC. Translated, it gives CASSSGGAVGHEQFF.

The rearrangement links TRBV3-1 to TRBJ2-1; tentative D call: TRBD1 (6 bases). V was trimmed by 0 bases and J by 7 bases, leaving 13 bases between them. This CDR3 has 15 amino acids. From germline, CDR1 is LGHDT and CDR2 YNNKEL (reference sequence). CDR3 protein: CASSQDRQGWNEQFF. The CDR3 nucleotides read TGTGCCAGCAGCCAAGATCGGCAGGGGTGGAATGAGCAGTTCTTC.

This clonotype came up a few times. This chain links TRBV7-2 with TRBJ2-3; unclear D gene. Trimming stripped 1 base from V and 2 bases from J, with 10 bases between. This CDR3 region has 15 residues. Germline V gives CDR1 SGHTA, CDR2 FQGNSA. The CDR3 DNA is TGTGCCAGCAGCTTAGTATACGGATACACAGATACGCAGTATTTT. Its translation is CASSLVYGYTDTQYF.

The chain employs TRBV10-2 and TRBJ2-2; D may be TRBD2 (5 bases). V was shortened by 1 base and J by 4 bases, with 7 bases between the two germline ends. The CDR3 runs 14 residues. CDR1 is WSHSY, CDR2 SAAADI, per germline. CDR3 sequence reads: CASSEFGGTGELFF. In DNA, the CDR3 is TGCGCCAGCAGTGAGTTCGGAGGCACCGGGGAGCTGTTTTTT.

The chain combines TRBV12-3 or TRBV12-4 with TRBJ2-3; 9 nucleotides line up with TRBD2. With V trimmed by 6 bases and J by 4 bases, 20 bases remained unmatched. This CDR3 is 19 amino acids long. CDR3 loop: CASRPRRGGGRGFADTQYF. The CDR3, as DNA: TGTGCCAGCAGGCCTCGGCGGGGGGGCGGACGGGGTTTTGCAGATACGCAGTATTTT.

This chain uses TRBV25-1 with TRBJ1-4, with TRBD1 matching 7 bases. This CDR3 is built from 13 residues. V was clipped by 6 bases and J by 5 bases; unmatched bases: 3. Per the germline V gene, CDR1 is MGHDK and CDR2 is SYGVNS. CDR3 coding DNA: TGTGCCAGCAGAGACAGGGCAAATGAAAAACTGTTTTTT. Residues: CASRDRANEKLFF. The full variable domain, completed using reference TRBV25-1 and TRBJ1-4, is EADIYQTPRYLVIGTGKKITLECSQTMGHDKMYWYQQDPGMELHLIHYSYGVNSTEKGDLSSESTVSRIRTEHFPLTLESARPSHTSQYLCASRDRANEKLFFGSGTQLSVL.

V usage is TRBV2 and J usage is TRBJ1-5; no clear D gene. V was cut by 2 bases and J by 4 bases, with 6 bases left in between. Germline assignment: CDR1 SNHLY and CDR2 FYNNEI. The CDR3 runs 13 residues. CDR3 in amino acids: CASSEWQNQPQHF. CDR3 DNA: TGTGCCAGCAGTGAATGGCAGAATCAGCCCCAGCATTTT.

V is TRBV27 and J is TRBJ1-5, with D perhaps TRBD1 (5 bases). The CDR3 consists of 15 residues. V lost 2 bases to trimming and J lost 9 bases, with 17 bases between them. Germline V gene data show CDR1 as MNHEY and CDR2 as SMNVEV (reference sequence). The CDR3 nucleotides are TGTGCCAGCAGTTTAATGGGGGTGGGGTTCGGGCCCCAGCATTTT. This encodes CASSLMGVGFGPQHF.

This rearrangement joins TRBV6-1 to TRBJ2-7; D is perhaps TRBD1 (5 bases). The CDR3 has 16 amino acids. Trimming pared 4 bases from V and 1 base from J, leaving 17 bases between. Germline V CDR1 and CDR2: MNHNS, SASEGT. The CDR3 protein is CASSGLYDHRSYEQYF. CDR3 in DNA: TGTGCCAGCAGTGGACTCTACGACCACAGGTCCTACGAGCAGTACTTC.

V and J are TRBV9 and TRBJ1-2; D call uncertain. CDR1 is SGDLS, CDR2 YYNGEE, per germline. The CDR3 consists of 13 residues. With 3 bases removed from V and 7 bases from J, the gap between germline ends came to 13 bases. The CDR3 sequence is CASSDGGVSGYTF. The CDR3 DNA follows: TGTGCCAGCAGCGACGGTGGGGTTTCTGGCTACACCTTC.

This clonotype appeared a few times. The chain recombines TRBV7-9 with TRBJ1-5, with 11 bases that match TRBD1. V shed 8 bases and J 3 bases; nucleotides not matched to a gene: 9. This CDR3 contains 16 residues. CDR1 is SEHNR, CDR2 FQNEAQ, per germline (reference sequence). This CDR3 is CASGLWTGGPNQPQHF. CDR3 bases: TGTGCCAGCGGACTATGGACAGGGGGCCCCAATCAGCCCCAGCATTTT. Based on the CDR3 plus reference TRBV7-9 and TRBJ1-5, the full variable domain is DTGVSQNPRHKITKRGQNVTFRCDPISEHNRLYWYRQTLGQGPEFLTYFQNEAQLEKSRLLSDRFSAERPKGSFSTLEIQRTEQGDSAMYLCASGLWTGGPNQPQHFGDGTRLSIL.

This clonotype was recorded at least ten times. The CDR3 region has the DNA TGTGCCAGCAGTTTAGCAGCAGGGGCCAACTATGGCTACACCTTC. Translated: CASSLAAGANYGYTF. This chain uses TRBV27 with TRBJ1-2; D perhaps matches TRBD1 (6 bases). Trimming removed 2 bases at V and 2 bases at J, with 12 bases between. Germline V lookup: CDR1 MNHEY, CDR2 SMNVEV (reference sequence). There are 15 residues in the CDR3.

This clonotype was seen at least ten times. This chain connects TRBV20-1 to TRBJ2-1; D might be TRBD2 (6 bases). Germline CDR1 reads DFQATT; CDR2 reads SNEGSKA (reference sequence). Trimming took off 0 bases at V and 4 bases at J, with 16 bases between the two ends. This CDR3 contains 16 residues. CDR3 sequence reads: CSARDPVGGDYNEQFF. CDR3 DNA sequence: TGCAGTGCTAGAGATCCCGTCGGGGGAGATTACAATGAGCAGTTCTTC.

The chain has TRBV25-1 and TRBJ2-1, with a weak D call TRBD2 (6 bases). V was shortened by 1 base and J by 0 bases, with 13 bases between the two germline ends. CDR1 and CDR2 from the germline V gene are MGHDK and SYGVNS. The CDR3 totals 17 residues. The CDR3 DNA reads as TGTGCCAGCAGTGAATTGAGTCGGGGGAGCTCCTACAATGAGCAGTTCTTC. It is translated as CASSELSRGSSYNEQFF.